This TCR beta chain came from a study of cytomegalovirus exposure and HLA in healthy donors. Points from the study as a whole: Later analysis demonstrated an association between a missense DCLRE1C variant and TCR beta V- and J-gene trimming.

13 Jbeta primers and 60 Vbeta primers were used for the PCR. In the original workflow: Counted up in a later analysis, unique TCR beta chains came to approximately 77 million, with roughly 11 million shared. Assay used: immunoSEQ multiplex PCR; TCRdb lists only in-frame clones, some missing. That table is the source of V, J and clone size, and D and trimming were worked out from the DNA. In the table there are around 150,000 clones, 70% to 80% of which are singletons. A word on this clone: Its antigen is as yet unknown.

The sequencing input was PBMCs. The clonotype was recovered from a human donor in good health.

DNA of the CDR3: TGCGCCAGCAGCGACAGGTTGAACACTGAAGCTTTCTTT. Amino acid sequence: CASSDRLNTEAFF. The rearrangement joins TRBV10-2 to TRBJ1-1; perhaps TRBD1 as D (6 bases). V was trimmed by 6 bases and J by 0 bases, leaving 8 bases between them. Germline V lookup: CDR1 WSHSY, CDR2 SAAADI. The CDR3 has 13 residues.